This T cell receptor (beta chain) derives from a study of control samples from healthy donors and cancer patients. Trimming removed 4 bases from V and 1 base from J; junction bases left unmatched: 18. In germline, CDR1 is MGHRA, CDR2 YSYEKL. The CDR3 totals 20 residues. Clones were read by immunoSEQ multiplex PCR, and TCRdb kept only the in-frame ones, dropping some. The table has some 89,000 clones, about 89% seen once; the top ten hold around 21%. Source material: blood. V and J are TRBV4-1 and TRBJ2-5; TRBD2 matches 10 bases. This receptor was obtained from a man aged 25 to 40 in good health. The CDR3 reads CASSLGLAPSQLRGQETQYF. For the CDR3, the DNA is TGCGCCAGCAGCCTGGGACTAGCGCCATCGCAGCTAAGGGGCCAAGAGACCCAGTACTTC.